These 19 T cell receptor beta chains share one sample of origin, sequenced in a study of vaccination and CD4 T cells after COVID-19 (dated by TCRdb to between 2020 and 2023). Per the publication, the treatment or condition label means: roughly 11-day PBMC culture with coronavirus spike peptide pools or control peptides (ViraFEST assay). The receptor library was made with PCR. These reads were obtained on an Illumina iSeq 100. At the Johns Hopkins FTIC core, DNA from the cultured CD4+ T cells underwent TCR sequencing with the Oncomine TCR Beta short-read assay. TCRdb reran the public reads through fastp at Q25 and MiXCR, keeping productive beta chains. A single entry per CDR3 protein holds the most common genes and DNA from its merged rows. This sample lists 12,000 to 15,000 distinct CDR3 sequences; about 35% were detected once. The top ten constitute roughly 38% of the sample. No cognate antigen is known for these TCRs.

The sample taken for sequencing was cultured CD4+ T cells from blood. The receptor source for this set is a human donor with COVID-19.

The gene calls are TRBV12-3 or TRBV12-4 and TRBJ2-2, with TRBD1 identical over 7 bases. J gave up 3 bases and V 5 bases, and 6 bases lay outside the gene matches. The CDR3 has 15 residues. The CDR3 DNA is TGTGCCAGCAGTCCAGGGGGTGTGTACACCGGGGAGCTGTTTTTT. Residues: CASSPGGVYTGELFF.

V gene TRBV12-3 or TRBV12-4 combines with J gene TRBJ1-1; the D gene is possibly TRBD1 (5 bases). This CDR3 comprises 13 residues. Trimming took off 5 bases at V and 8 bases at J, with 15 bases between the two ends. Written as DNA, the CDR3 is TGTGCCAGCAGTGATGAGGCCAGGGAAGAAGCTTTCTTT. It translates to CASSDEAREEAFF.

This clonotype has more than one count but fewer than ten. V and J are TRBV2 and TRBJ1-5; TRBD1 matches 9 bases. CDR1 and CDR2 from the germline V gene are SNHLY and FYNNEI. This CDR3 contains 14 residues. Trimming removed 7 bases from V and 7 bases from J; junction bases left unmatched: 8. CDR3 DNA sequence: TGTGCCAGCACCCCGACAGGGGGAGAGCAGCCCCAGCATTTT. This translates into CASTPTGGEQPQHF.

This clonotype was observed a handful of times. The V call is TRBV5-4, the J call TRBJ1-2, with D unclear. Trimming took 4 bases from V and 2 from J, leaving 15 bases between them. This CDR3 contains 15 residues. Germline CDR1 SGHNT, CDR2 YYREEE (reference sequence). The CDR3 DNA reads TGTGCCAGCAGCCTACCGCAGATGGCCAACTATGGCTACACCTTC. Protein: CASSLPQMANYGYTF.

Only a few counts were recorded for this clonotype. This rearrangement joins TRBV5-4 to TRBJ2-4; 11 nucleotides match TRBD1. The ends lost 0 bases at V and 12 bases at J; junction bases unmatched: 2. Germline assignment: CDR1 SGHNT and CDR2 YYREEE (reference sequence). CDR3 length equals 13 residues. In DNA form, the CDR3 reads TGTGCCAGCAGCTTGGGGACAGGGGGCAATCAGTACTTC. Translation gives CASSLGTGGNQYF.

CDR3 nucleotides: TGTGCCAGCAGCTTTATACGAGGCCAGAGCTCCTACAATGAGCAGTTCTTC. It is translated as CASSFIRGQSSYNEQFF. The V and J genes are TRBV7-8 and TRBJ2-1, with D hard to call. Germline CDR1 and CDR2: SGHVS and FQNEAQ. V lost 3 bases and J 0 bases, leaving 15 bases between the germline ends. The CDR3 runs to 17 residues.

The chain uses TRBV6-2 or TRBV6-3 and TRBJ2-2; D is possibly TRBD2 (6 bases). V lost 2 bases, J lost 4 bases, and 8 bases lay in between. Per the germline V gene, CDR1 is MNHEY and CDR2 is SVGEGT. The CDR3 runs to 14 residues. The CDR3 region is CASSYGGVTGELFF. The CDR3 coding sequence is TGTGCCAGCAGTTACGGCGGGGTCACCGGGGAGCTGTTTTTT.

V usage is TRBV3-1 and J usage is TRBJ2-3; 10 positions match TRBD2. J was trimmed by 5 bases and V by 1 base; bases with no gene match: 3. The CDR3 loop spans 15 amino acids. Per the germline V gene, CDR1 is LGHDT and CDR2 is YNNKEL (reference sequence). The CDR3 region is CASSQVPSGGDTQYF. CDR3 bases: TGTGCCAGCAGCCAAGTTCCTAGCGGGGGAGATACGCAGTATTTT.

In this sample, this clonotype turned up a few times. The chain joins TRBV7-2 to TRBJ1-3; D might be TRBD1 (5 bases). Germline CDR1 reads SGHTA; CDR2 reads FQGNSA. Trimming cost V 4 bases and J 7 bases, with 11 bases left between them. This CDR3 contains 13 residues. The CDR3 nucleotides are TGTGCCAGCAGCTCAGACCCAGGGAACACCATATATTTT. As protein: CASSSDPGNTIYF.

The chain's CDR3 is CSLRTGRAGELFF. CDR3 nucleotide sequence: TGCAGCTTAAGGACAGGGAGGGCCGGGGAGCTGTTTTTT. The chain combines TRBV20-1 with TRBJ2-2, with a weak D call TRBD1 (8 bases). From germline, CDR1 is DFQATT and CDR2 SNEGSKA (reference sequence). The CDR3 length is 13 residues.

V is TRBV27 and J is TRBJ1-2; D remains unclear. This CDR3 contains 12 residues. CDR1 and CDR2 (germline): MNHEY, SMNVEV (reference sequence). Trimming cost V 6 bases and J 3 bases, with 8 bases left between them. DNA of the CDR3: TGTGCCAGCAGCGGGTCGTACTATGGCTACACCTTC. Encoded protein: CASSGSYYGYTF.

The rearrangement links TRBV24-1 to TRBJ2-5; D may be TRBD1 (6 bases). The CDR3 extends over 12 amino acids. V lost 8 bases and J 2 bases, leaving 8 bases between the germline ends. Germline V gene lookup returns CDR1 KGHDR and CDR2 SFDVKD. The CDR3 reads CATKGVQETQYF. CDR3 in DNA: TGTGCCACCAAGGGGGTACAAGAGACCCAGTACTTC.

In its sample, this clonotype was seen once. The chain employs TRBV29-1 and TRBJ1-1; TRBD1 matches at 7 bases. Germline V gene lookup returns CDR1 SQVTM and CDR2 ANQGSEA. Germline trimming cut 7 bases from V and 4 bases from J; bases unmatched to any gene: 3. CDR3 length equals 11 residues. This chain's CDR3 is CSAYRGTEAFF. CDR3 bases: TGCAGCGCTTACAGGGGCACTGAAGCTTTCTTT.

The V call is TRBV10-1, the J call TRBJ2-3, with D possibly TRBD2 on 5 matching bases. Germline V gene lookup returns CDR1 WNHNN and CDR2 SYGVQD (reference sequence). There are 15 residues in the CDR3. Trimming stripped 3 bases from V and 4 bases from J, with 14 bases between. CDR3 region: CASSDLAGGPDTQYF. In DNA form, the CDR3 reads TGCGCCAGCAGTGACCTAGCCGGTGGCCCAGATACGCAGTATTTT.

This clonotype has just a few counts. V is TRBV6-1 and J is TRBJ1-1; tentative D call: TRBD1 (6 bases). The germline V gene encodes CDR1 MNHNS and CDR2 SASEGT. V was shortened by 7 bases and J by 2 bases, with 14 bases between the two germline ends. The CDR3 loop spans 14 amino acids. CDR3 nucleotide sequence: TGTGCCAGCAATGACTGGGGGCAAAACACTGAAGCTTTCTTT. Amino acid sequence: CASNDWGQNTEAFF.

The chain uses TRBV11-2 and TRBJ2-7; unclear D gene. Germline-derived CDR1 and CDR2 are SGHAT and FQNNGV. Between the trimmed V and J ends, which lost 0 bases and 3 bases, there was a span of 12 bases. The CDR3 is made up of 15 amino acids. CDR3 bases: TGTGCCAGCAGCTTAGATCGGGTCCGAAGCTACGAGCAGTACTTC. Its protein product is CASSLDRVRSYEQYF.

The rearrangement joins TRBV6-1 to TRBJ2-7; D not resolved. The V end lost 3 bases, the J end lost 0 bases, and 6 bases lay between the germline ends. Germline V CDR1 and CDR2: MNHNS, SASEGT. The CDR3 runs to 13 residues. CDR3 amino acids: CASSDARSYEQYF. In DNA form, the CDR3 reads TGTGCCAGCAGTGACGCCCGCTCCTACGAGCAGTACTTC.

This clonotype was detected a few times. The chain links TRBV20-1 to TRBJ1-2; D remains ambiguous. The CDR3 spans 11 residues. Trimming took 3 bases from V and 8 from J, leaving 10 bases between them. Per germline, CDR1 DFQATT and CDR2 SNEGSKA (reference sequence). Here the CDR3 DNA reads TGCAGTGCTAGCGGGGTGTCCGGCTACACCTTC. This encodes CSASGVSGYTF.

The chain links TRBV2 to TRBJ2-5; a weak D match, TRBD1 (5 bases). CDR3 size: 13 residues. The V end lost 6 bases, the J end lost 2 bases, and 10 bases lay between the germline ends. Germline CDR1 and CDR2: SNHLY and FYNNEI. The CDR3 sequence: CASRFDRQETQYF. The CDR3 DNA reads TGTGCCAGCAGGTTCGACAGACAAGAGACCCAGTACTTC.